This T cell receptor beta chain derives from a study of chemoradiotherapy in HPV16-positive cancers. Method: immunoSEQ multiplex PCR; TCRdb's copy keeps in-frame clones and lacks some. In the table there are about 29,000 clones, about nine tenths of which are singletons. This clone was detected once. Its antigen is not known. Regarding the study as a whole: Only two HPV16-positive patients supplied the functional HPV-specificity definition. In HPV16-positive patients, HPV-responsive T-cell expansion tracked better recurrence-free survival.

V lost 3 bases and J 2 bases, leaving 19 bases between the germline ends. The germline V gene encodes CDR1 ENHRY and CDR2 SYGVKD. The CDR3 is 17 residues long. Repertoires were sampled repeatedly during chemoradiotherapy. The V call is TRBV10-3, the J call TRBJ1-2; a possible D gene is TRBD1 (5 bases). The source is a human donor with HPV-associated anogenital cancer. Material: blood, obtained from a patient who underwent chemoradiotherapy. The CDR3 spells CAISDWASGTGNYGYTF. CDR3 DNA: TGTGCCATCAGTGATTGGGCCTCCGGGACGGGAAACTATGGCTACACCTTC.